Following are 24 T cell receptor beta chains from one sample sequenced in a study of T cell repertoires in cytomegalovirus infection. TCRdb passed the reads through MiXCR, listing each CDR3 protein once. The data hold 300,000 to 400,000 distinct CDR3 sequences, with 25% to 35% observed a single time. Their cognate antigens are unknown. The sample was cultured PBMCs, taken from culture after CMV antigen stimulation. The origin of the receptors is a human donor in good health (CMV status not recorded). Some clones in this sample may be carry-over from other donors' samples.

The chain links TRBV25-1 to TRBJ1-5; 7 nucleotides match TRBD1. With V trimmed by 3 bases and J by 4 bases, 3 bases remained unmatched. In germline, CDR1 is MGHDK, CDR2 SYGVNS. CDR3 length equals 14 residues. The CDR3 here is CASSDYRGNQPQHF. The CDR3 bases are TGTGCCAGCAGTGATTACAGGGGAAATCAGCCCCAGCATTTT.

CDR3 residues: CASSAARQERTDTQYF. Here the CDR3 DNA reads TGTGCCAGCAGTGCGGCAAGACAGGAACGCACAGATACGCAGTATTTT. The chain has TRBV28 and TRBJ2-3, with D possibly TRBD1 on 6 matching bases. This CDR3 spans 16 amino acids. V was cut by 5 bases and J by 1 base, with 16 bases left in between. Germline loops: CDR1 MDHEN, CDR2 SYDVKM.

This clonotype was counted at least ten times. The CDR3 spells CASRGLTYNEQFF. In DNA, the CDR3 is TGTGCCAGCAGAGGGCTTACCTACAATGAGCAGTTCTTC. The chain carries TRBV6-2 or TRBV6-3 and TRBJ2-1; D unclear. Germline values: CDR1 MNHEY, CDR2 SVGEGT. The CDR3 is made up of 13 amino acids. V was clipped by 6 bases and J by 2 bases, with 8 bases between them.

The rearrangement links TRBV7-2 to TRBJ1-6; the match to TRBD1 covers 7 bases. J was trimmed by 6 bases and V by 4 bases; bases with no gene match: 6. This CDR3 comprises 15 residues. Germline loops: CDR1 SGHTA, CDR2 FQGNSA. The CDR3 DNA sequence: TGTGCCAGCAGCTGGACCGGGACAGCTAATTCACCCCTCCACTTT. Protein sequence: CASSWTGTANSPLHF.

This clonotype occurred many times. DNA for the CDR3: TGTGCCAGCAGCCCGCGTGCGGCGGTCAATGAGCAGTTCTTC. Its translation: CASSPRAAVNEQFF. The rearrangement uses TRBV11-2 and TRBJ2-1; D is uncertain. The CDR3 length is 14 residues. Germline assignment: CDR1 SGHAT and CDR2 FQNNGV. Trimming pared 5 bases from V and 6 bases from J, leaving 14 bases between.

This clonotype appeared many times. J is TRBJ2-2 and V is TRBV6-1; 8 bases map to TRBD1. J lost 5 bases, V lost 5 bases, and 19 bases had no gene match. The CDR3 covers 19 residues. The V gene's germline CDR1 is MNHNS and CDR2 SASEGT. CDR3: CASSRIPTGGSRRTGELFF. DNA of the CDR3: TGTGCCAGCAGTCGAATCCCAACAGGGGGAAGCAGACGAACCGGGGAGCTGTTTTTT.

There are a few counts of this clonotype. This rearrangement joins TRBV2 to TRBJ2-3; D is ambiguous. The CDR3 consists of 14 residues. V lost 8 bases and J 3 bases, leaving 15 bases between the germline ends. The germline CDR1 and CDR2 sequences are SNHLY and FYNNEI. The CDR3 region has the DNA TGTGCCAGCCGAAGGGCCATGGGGACAGATACGCAGTATTTT. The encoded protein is CASRRAMGTDTQYF.

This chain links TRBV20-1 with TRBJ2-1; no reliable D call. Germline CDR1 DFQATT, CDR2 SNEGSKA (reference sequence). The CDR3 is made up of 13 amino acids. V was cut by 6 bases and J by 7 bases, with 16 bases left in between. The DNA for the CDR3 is TGCAGTGCCCCGCTCCCCCTAAAGAATGAGCAGTTCTTC. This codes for CSAPLPLKNEQFF.

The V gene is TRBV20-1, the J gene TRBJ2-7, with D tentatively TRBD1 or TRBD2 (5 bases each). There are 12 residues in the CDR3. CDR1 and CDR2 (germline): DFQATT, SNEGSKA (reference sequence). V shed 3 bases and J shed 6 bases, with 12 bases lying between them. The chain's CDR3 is CSARVIGTEQYF. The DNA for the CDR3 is TGCAGTGCTAGGGTTATTGGGACCGAGCAGTACTTC.

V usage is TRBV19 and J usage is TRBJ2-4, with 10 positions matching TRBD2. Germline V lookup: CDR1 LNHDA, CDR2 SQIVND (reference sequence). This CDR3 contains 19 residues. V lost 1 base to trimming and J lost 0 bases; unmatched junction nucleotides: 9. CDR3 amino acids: CASSIGWSSGSLAKNIQYF. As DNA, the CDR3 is TGTGCCAGTAGTATAGGGTGGTCTAGCGGGAGCTTAGCCAAAAACATTCAGTACTTC.

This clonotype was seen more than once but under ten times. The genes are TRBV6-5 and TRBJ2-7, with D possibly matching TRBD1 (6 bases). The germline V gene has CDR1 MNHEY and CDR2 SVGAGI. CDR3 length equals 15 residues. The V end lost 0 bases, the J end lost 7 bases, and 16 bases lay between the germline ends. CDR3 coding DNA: TGTGCCAGCAGTTACTCGAGAGACCTCACAGGGGAGCAGTACTTC. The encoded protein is CASSYSRDLTGEQYF.

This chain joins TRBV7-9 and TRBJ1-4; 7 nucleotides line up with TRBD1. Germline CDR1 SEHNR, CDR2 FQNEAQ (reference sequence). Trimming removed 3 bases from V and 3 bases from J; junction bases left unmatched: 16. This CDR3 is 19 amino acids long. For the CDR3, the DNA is TGTGCCAGCAGCTTTGCCGACAGGGCCTATATGGCGCCTAATGAAAAACTGTTTTTT. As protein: CASSFADRAYMAPNEKLFF.

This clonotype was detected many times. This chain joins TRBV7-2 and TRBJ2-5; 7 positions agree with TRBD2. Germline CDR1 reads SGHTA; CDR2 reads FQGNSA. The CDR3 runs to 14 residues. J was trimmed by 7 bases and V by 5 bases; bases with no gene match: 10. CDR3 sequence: CASSPPGPGGTQYF. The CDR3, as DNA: TGTGCCAGCAGCCCCCCGGGCCCGGGGGGGACCCAGTACTTC.

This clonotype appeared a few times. The CDR3 DNA follows: TGTGCCATCAGTGAAGACAGGCTCTATGGCTACACCTTC. Translation: CAISEDRLYGYTF. The gene calls are TRBV10-3 and TRBJ1-2; D might be TRBD1 (6 bases). CDR1 ENHRY and CDR2 SYGVKD come from the germline V gene. V was shortened by 3 bases and J by 4 bases, with 9 bases between the two germline ends. The CDR3 length is 13 residues.

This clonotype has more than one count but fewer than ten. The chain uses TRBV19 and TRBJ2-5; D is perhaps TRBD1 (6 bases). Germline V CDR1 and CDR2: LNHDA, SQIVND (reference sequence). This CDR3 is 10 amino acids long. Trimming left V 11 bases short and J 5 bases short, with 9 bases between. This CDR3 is CAARGETQYF. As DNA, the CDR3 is TGTGCCGCTAGGGGGGAGACCCAGTACTTC.

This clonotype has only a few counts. CDR3 DNA: TGTGCCAGCAGGTCCAGGGAGTTCGCTGAAGCTTTCTTT. Translating gives CASRSREFAEAFF. The genes are TRBV12-3 or TRBV12-4 and TRBJ1-1, with D possibly matching TRBD1 (5 bases). Trimming cost V 6 bases and J 6 bases, with 14 bases left between them. The CDR3 runs to 13 residues.

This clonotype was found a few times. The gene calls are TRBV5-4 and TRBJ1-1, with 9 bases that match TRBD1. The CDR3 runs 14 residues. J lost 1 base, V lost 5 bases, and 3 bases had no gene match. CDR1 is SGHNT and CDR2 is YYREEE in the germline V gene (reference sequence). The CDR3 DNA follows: TGTGCCAGCAGAGAGGGACAGGGGAACACTGAAGCTTTCTTT. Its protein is CASREGQGNTEAFF.

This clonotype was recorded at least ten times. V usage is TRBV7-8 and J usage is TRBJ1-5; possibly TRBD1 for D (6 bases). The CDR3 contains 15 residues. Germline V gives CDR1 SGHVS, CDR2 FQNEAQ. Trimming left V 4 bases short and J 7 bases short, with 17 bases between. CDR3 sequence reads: CASSWGHQNAQPQHF. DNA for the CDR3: TGTGCCAGCAGCTGGGGACACCAAAATGCCCAGCCCCAGCATTTT.

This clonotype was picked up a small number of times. The CDR3 region is CASSPVGENIQYF. The CDR3, as DNA: TGTGCCAGCTCACCAGTGGGGGAAAACATTCAGTACTTC. The chain joins TRBV18 to TRBJ2-4; D could derive from TRBD1 or TRBD2 (5 bases each). The CDR3 length is 13 residues. The germline CDR1 and CDR2 sequences are KGHSH and LQKENI. V was clipped by 2 bases and J by 5 bases, with 7 bases between them.

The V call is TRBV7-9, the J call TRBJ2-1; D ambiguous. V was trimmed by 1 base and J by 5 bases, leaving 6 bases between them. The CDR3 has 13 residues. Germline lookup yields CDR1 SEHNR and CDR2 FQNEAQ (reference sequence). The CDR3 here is CASSLDTNNEQFF. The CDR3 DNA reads TGTGCCAGCAGCTTAGACACAAACAATGAGCAGTTCTTC.

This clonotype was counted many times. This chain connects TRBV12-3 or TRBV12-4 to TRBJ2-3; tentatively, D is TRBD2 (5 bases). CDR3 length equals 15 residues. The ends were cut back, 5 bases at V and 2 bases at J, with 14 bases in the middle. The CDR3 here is CASSPKGVVTDTQYF. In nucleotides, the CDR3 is TGTGCCAGCAGTCCAAAGGGAGTGGTCACAGATACGCAGTATTTT.

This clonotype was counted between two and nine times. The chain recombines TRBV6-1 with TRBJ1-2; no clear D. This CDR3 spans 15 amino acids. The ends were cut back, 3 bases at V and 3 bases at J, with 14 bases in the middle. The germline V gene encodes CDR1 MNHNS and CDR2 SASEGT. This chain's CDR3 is CASSDSAFEDYGYTF. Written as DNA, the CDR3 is TGTGCCAGCAGTGATAGTGCCTTTGAGGACTATGGCTACACCTTC.

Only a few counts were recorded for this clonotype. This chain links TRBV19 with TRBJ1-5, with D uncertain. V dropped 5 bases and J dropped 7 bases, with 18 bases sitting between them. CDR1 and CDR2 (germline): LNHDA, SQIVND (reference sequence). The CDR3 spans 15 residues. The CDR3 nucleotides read TGTGCCAGTAGTTCCGGCAGCCGAAGTGTACAGCCCCAGCATTTT. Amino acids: CASSSGSRSVQPQHF.

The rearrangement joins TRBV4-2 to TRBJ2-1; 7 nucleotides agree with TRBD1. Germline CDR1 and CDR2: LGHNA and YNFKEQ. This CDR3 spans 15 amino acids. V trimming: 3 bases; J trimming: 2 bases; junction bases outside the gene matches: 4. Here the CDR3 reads CASSQVGTAYNEQFF. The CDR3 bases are TGTGCCAGCAGCCAGGTGGGGACAGCCTACAATGAGCAGTTCTTC.